This TCR beta chain was obtained from a study of siplizumab effects on memory and regulatory T cells. Study-level findings and limits: For siplizumab cultures, the suppressive function of their proliferating Tregs was not confirmed.

The germline CDR1 and CDR2 sequences are MDHEN and SYDVKM. Losses at the gene ends were 5 bases for V and 5 bases for J; bases not matched to a gene: 4. This CDR3 is 14 amino acids long. Profiled with immunoSEQ multiplex PCR; TCRdb holds only in-frame clones, not every one. This sample has more than 85,000 clones; approximately 92% occur once, and the top ten carry roughly 1.4%. A remark on this clone: Its antigen is not identified.

This sequence was found in a human donor in good health. Sequencing input: CD4+ T cells sorted from blood. The chain is built from TRBV28 and TRBJ1-5, with 9 bases identical to TRBD1. CDR3 nucleotide sequence: TGTGCCAGCAGTCTCGACAGGGGGGATCAGCCCCAGCATTTT. It specifies CASSLDRGDQPQHF.